Reported below is one T cell receptor (beta chain). RNA was extracted and reverse transcribed into cDNA as the sequencing template. The table came from immunoSEQ multiplex PCR; TCRdb's copy has only in-frame clones and leaves some out. Seen here are 150,000 to 200,000 clones, about 54% observed once, and the top ten hold 16%. This entry belongs to a study of CD8+ T cells in alopecia areata. The CDR3 covers 12 residues. Trimming removed 2 bases from V and 5 bases from J, with 6 bases in between. Looked up from germline, CDR1 is MNHEY and CDR2 is SVGAGI. Treatment specified: oral pan-JAK inhibitor, 5-10 mg twice daily.

Material: CD4+ T cells sorted from blood, obtained at approximately week 56, from a patient treated with tofacitinib. This receptor was taken from a human donor with alopecia areata. The chain carries TRBV6-5 and TRBJ1-2, with unresolved D. The CDR3 region is CASSYGKYGYTF. For the CDR3, the DNA is TGTGCCAGCAGTTACGGGAAGTATGGCTACACCTTC.